Sequencing of this T cell receptor beta chain was carried out in a study of blood T cell repertoires in COVID-19. Data came from immunoSEQ multiplex PCR; TCRdb stores just in-frame clones and leaves some out. Of roughly 100,000 clones in the sample, about 80% were seen once. Looked up from germline, CDR1 is SGHAT and CDR2 is FQNNGV. This CDR3 has 16 amino acids. V was pared by 5 bases and J by 5 bases, with 5 bases of the junction left unmatched. The gene calls are TRBV11-2 and TRBJ2-5; 16 bases align to TRBD2. Sequenced input: peripheral blood. This receptor was obtained from a human donor in a cohort sampled during active COVID-19. The CDR3 loop is CASSLGLAGGQETQYF. The CDR3 nucleotides read TGTGCCAGCAGCCTGGGACTAGCGGGGGGGCAGGAGACCCAGTACTTC.